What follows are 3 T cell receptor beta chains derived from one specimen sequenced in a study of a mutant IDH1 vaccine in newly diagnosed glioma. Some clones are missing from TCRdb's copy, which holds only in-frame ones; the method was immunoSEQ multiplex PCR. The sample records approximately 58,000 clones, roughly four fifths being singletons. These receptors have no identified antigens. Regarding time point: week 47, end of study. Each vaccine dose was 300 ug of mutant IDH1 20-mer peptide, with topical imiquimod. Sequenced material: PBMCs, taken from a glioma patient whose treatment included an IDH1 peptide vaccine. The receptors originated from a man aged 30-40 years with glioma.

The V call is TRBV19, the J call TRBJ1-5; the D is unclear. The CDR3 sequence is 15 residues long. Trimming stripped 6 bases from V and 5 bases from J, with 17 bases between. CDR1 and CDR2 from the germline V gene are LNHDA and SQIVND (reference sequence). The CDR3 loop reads CASRRTPWSDQPQHF. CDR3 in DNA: TGTGCCAGTAGAAGAACCCCCTGGAGCGATCAGCCCCAGCATTTT.

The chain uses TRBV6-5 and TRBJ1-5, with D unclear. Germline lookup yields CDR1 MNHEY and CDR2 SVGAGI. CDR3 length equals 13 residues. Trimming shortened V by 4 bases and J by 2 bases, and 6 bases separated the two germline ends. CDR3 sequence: CASSSPGNQPQHF. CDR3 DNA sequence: TGTGCCAGCAGTTCCCCGGGCAATCAGCCCCAGCATTTT.

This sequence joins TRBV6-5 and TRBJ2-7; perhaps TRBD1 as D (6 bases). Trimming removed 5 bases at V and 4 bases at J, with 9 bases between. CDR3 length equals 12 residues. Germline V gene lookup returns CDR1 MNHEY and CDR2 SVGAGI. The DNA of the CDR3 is TGTGCCAGCAGTACACAGGGATACGAGCAGTACTTC. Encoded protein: CASSTQGYEQYF.